This T cell receptor (beta chain) is drawn from a study of blood T cell repertoires in COVID-19. Repertoires were generated with immunoSEQ multiplex PCR, while TCRdb's copy carries only in-frame clones and drops some. Of roughly 76,000 clones listed, roughly 80% are singletons. The table lists this clone with a few counts. Trimming at V came to 6 bases and at J to 6 bases, leaving 11 bases not matched to a gene. The CDR3 length is 15 residues. Germline CDR1 is MDHEN and CDR2 is SYDVKM. V is TRBV28 and J is TRBJ1-2, with 9 bases matching TRBD1. This receptor was obtained from a woman between 65 and 79 years old with acute or convalescent COVID-19. Material: peripheral blood. This CDR3 is CASSPAPGQGDGYTF. The DNA for the CDR3 is TGTGCCAGCAGCCCTGCCCCGGGACAGGGCGATGGCTACACCTTC.